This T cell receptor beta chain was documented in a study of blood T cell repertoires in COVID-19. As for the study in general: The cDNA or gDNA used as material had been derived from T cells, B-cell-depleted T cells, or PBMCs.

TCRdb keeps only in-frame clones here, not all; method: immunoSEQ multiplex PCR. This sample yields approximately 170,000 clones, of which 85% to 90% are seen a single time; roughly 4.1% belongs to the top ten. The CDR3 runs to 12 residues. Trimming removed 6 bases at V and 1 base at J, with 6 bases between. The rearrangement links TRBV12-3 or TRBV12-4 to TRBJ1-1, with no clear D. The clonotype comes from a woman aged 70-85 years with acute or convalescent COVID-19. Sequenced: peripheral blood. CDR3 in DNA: TGTGCCAGCAGGGAGGGGAACACTGAAGCTTTCTTT. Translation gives CASREGNTEAFF.